This record covers a single T cell receptor beta chain. This clonotype was picked up one time. There is no known antigen for this receptor. No base-level quality is on record; no much larger clone is a single base apart. One read is thin evidence. The donors were roughly 39 Caucasian individuals from Russia, aged roughly 6 to 100 years, who were systemically healthy. Each donor gave about 9.8 milliliters of peripheral blood, drawn into EDTA-treated Vacutainer tubes. Ficoll-Paque density-gradient centrifugation was used to isolate PBMCs, with at least 6.5 million per sample. Total RNA was extracted from PBMCs with Trizol reagent, with at least 5.5 micrograms obtained per sample. For every donor, flow cytometry on a PBMC aliquot measured the percentage of naive CD45RAhigh/CD27high T cells. Unmatched junction bases come to 6, with V trimmed by 6 bases and J by 3 bases. Including cysteine and phenylalanine, the CDR3 has 14 amino acids. Kept here is only the CDR3 DNA, which spans 42 bases and is read in frame from base 1. Reading the germline V gene gives CDR1 MDHEN and CDR2 SYDVKM.

Library preparation employed 5' RACE. The sample was run on an Illumina HiSeq 2500. A second PCR of about 6 to 12 cycles was run with a J-beta primer mix and a sample-barcoded 5' primer. Each TCR beta cDNA molecule received a unique molecular identifier from a template-switch 5' adaptor carrying 12 random nucleotides. Each sample yielded at least 2.5 million CDR3-containing paired-end reads. The Mint cDNA synthesis kit, primed by a TRBC-specific oligonucleotide, was used to synthesize first-strand cDNA from all RNA. All cDNA was treated with uracil-DNA glycosylase and then went through a first 18-cycle PCR with the universal primers M1SS and BC2_uni_R. Regarding the original processing steps: Each sample was normalized by randomly selecting 1 million high-quality reads, each carrying a distinct molecular identifier. Instead of being binned into consensus sequences, reads that shared molecular identifiers were thrown out. MiTCR, run with a Q25 quality threshold and the strictest error-elimination algorithm, handled CDR3 identification, clonotype clustering and error correction. A nonparametric unseen species model with Euler transformation was used to estimate lower-bound total TCR beta diversity. TCRdb reworked the public reads: Q25 trimming with fastp, MiXCR clone assembly, productive beta chains retained. CDR3 protein duplicates are merged, each entry listing the most common genes and DNA. These V and J calls derive from TCRdb rather than the authors' analysis. For this sample there are some 800,000 distinct CDR3 sequences; around 43% appear just once. The ten largest clones represent around 21% of the sample.

The sample originates from a study of blood T cells in healthy people across ages (dated by TCRdb to 2015 to 2017). Notes on the research overall: In model experiments, template switching captured roughly one uniquely barcoded TCR beta cDNA molecule for every two T cells. Using deep sequencing normalized with unique cDNA molecular identifiers, the study measured how TCR beta repertoire diversity changes with age. To avoid experimental bias, donors of different ages were distributed randomly across sequencing lanes. For two donors (one aged 18 to 30 and one aged 80 or older), the study analyzed two additional independent replicas of 1 million unique cDNA reads from the same blood draw. The donors were split into four age groups: young (average about 15 years), middle-aged (about 40), aged (62) and long-lived (roughly 80).

Findings and caveats that apply to the study as a whole: Donor CMV infection status was unknown, potentially confounding age-related changes in expanded clonotypes. Conclusive comparison of naive and antigen-experienced compartments was prevented by the profiling of bulk unsorted PBMCs. Observed TCR beta diversity correlated strongly with the percentage of naive T cells measured by flow cytometry. Observed TCR beta diversity per million T cells fell roughly linearly with age, and a significant reduction was already apparent by age roughly 41. Compared with the aged group, more naive CD4+ T cells, fewer expanded clones and increased TCR diversity were shown by the long-lived group, suggesting age selection. Estimates of total diversity based on one million sequenced T cells were regarded as lower bounds and as underestimates.

The receptor chain draws on TRBV28 and TRBJ2-7, and 9 junctional nucleotides match TRBD1. Material for sequencing was blood. The source of this sequence is a man aged 60 to 75 in good health. The CDR3 protein is CASREQGAFYEQYF. The sequenced DNA is TGTGCCAGCAGAGAACAGGGGGCGTTCTACGAGCAGTACTTC.